This T cell receptor (beta chain) was obtained from a study of blood T cell repertoires in COVID-19. Authors' data handling: Reference gene primer amplification gave nucleated cell count estimates. Generated by immunoSEQ multiplex PCR, the TCRdb table keeps only in-frame clones and is missing some. V and J calls and clone size are as listed in that table; D and trimming were resolved from the DNA. There are approximately 210,000 clones in the sample; about 88% occur only once, and 6.2% lies in the top ten. The germline V gene encodes CDR1 ENHRY and CDR2 SYGVKD. V was clipped by 8 bases and J by 2 bases; unmatched bases: 16. The CDR3 loop spans 17 amino acids.

The sequence derives from a woman aged 35 to 49 who had recovered from COVID-19. The chain uses TRBV10-3 and TRBJ2-7, with 9 bases identical to TRBD2. Sample: peripheral blood. CDR3 residues: CAISPPMLRGGTYEQYF. The DNA for the CDR3 is TGTGCCATCTCTCCCCCTATGTTGCGGGGGGGGACCTACGAGCAGTACTTC.